The following is a T cell receptor (beta chain) sequence with its context. What this receptor recognizes is not known. No much larger clone exists at a distance of one base, and base qualities are not known. The library relied on the immunoSEQ multiplex PCR assay. A mixture of 60 forward primers for TCR Vbeta segments and 13 reverse primers for TCR Jbeta segments was used in the multiplex PCR. The CDR3 region of rearranged TCR beta genes was amplified from genomic DNA by a multiplex PCR assay. On the Illumina HiSeq System, the amplified TCR beta libraries were sequenced as 87-base-pair reads. As for how the authors treated the data: In a later analysis, tens of millions of unique TCR beta chains were counted across the roughly 610 repertoires, and roughly 11 million of these chains were shared by at least two donors. Raw reads were error-corrected and collapsed into unique sequences by a nearest-neighbor algorithm in which closely related sequences were merged to remove PCR and sequencing errors. CDR3 sequences were aligned to IMGT reference sequences to assign V, D and J gene segments. For a sequence to be retained, at least a six-nucleotide match to both a V gene segment and a J gene segment was required. A rearrangement counted as productive if the CDR3 had no stop codons and remained in frame with V and J, and every other rearrangement counted as non-productive. Following IMGT convention, CDR3 was defined as the stretch from the second conserved V-encoded cysteine up to the conserved J-encoded phenylalanine. In an earlier analysis of approximately 500 of the donors, sequences lacking an unambiguous match to a single V gene segment were excluded. In an earlier analysis of several hundred of the donors, V segments were called functional above 56.7% productive rearrangements and were called segregating when the between-donor standard deviation exceeded 5%. A statistical classification framework was built to diagnose cytomegalovirus status from the catalog of TCR beta chain sequences. V and J gene assignment, in a later analysis, came from comparing TCR nucleotide sequences with IMGT/GENE-DB human TR gene sequences. The TCRdist pipeline was used in a later analysis to assign CDR3 sequences and most-parsimonious VDJ recombination scenarios. In a later analysis, every TCR beta chain was defined by the combination of its CDR3 amino acid sequence and its V-gene family, and reads without a unique V-gene family were dropped. In a later analysis, around 600 highly shared, low-generation-probability nucleotide sequences were removed to address suspected cross-contamination and a sequencing artifact. For each public chain, a later analysis derived a clonal expansion index from normalized ranks of inferred template counts within each repertoire. A later analysis computed generation probabilities with a VDJ recombination model fitted to out-of-frame rearrangements, and checked the results against IGoR. Hypergeometric tests were used in a later analysis to score TCR-TCR, TCR-HLA and TCR-CMV co-occurrence, with a repertoire-size bias correction applied to the TCR pairs. False discovery rates were estimated in a later analysis by permuting HLA or CMV assignments 20 times. A later analysis grouped co-occurring TCRs with DBSCAN, adding TCRdist sequence similarity when clustering within HLA-allele-positive subsets. Repertoires with fewer than 30,000 or more than 120,000 public chains, plus five repertoires with anomalous nucleotide sharing, were excluded from co-occurrence clustering. TCRdb holds this immuneACCESS table with in-frame rearrangements only. Some clones are missing; in checked studies, unresolved V genes explain under half, and the rest has no known cause. From that table come the V and J calls and clone size; the DNA was used to work out D and trimming. The sample table lists about 200,000 clones, 70% of them with a count of one. The ten largest clonotypes hold less than 3% of the sample.

The data derive from a study of cytomegalovirus exposure and HLA in healthy donors (dated by TCRdb to the late 2010s). A note on the overall study: An earlier analysis of a few hundred of the donors reported 250 to 300 Gb of sequence data and approximately 120 million unique TCR beta sequences obtained from about 170 million T cells. An early release that covered about 640 HLA-typed donors contained approximately 290 gigabases of sequencing data and tens of millions of unique TCR sequences. The genetic ancestry cluster associated with self-reported Caucasian donors included 70% to 85% of the approximately 410 genotyped donors. The study aimed to test whether signatures of past pathogen exposure could be identified by cataloging public T cell receptors. The study used immunosequencing to profile the T cell repertoires of around 600 subjects and linked those repertoires to cytomegalovirus serostatus. In addition to the first cohort of 666 subjects, a separate validation cohort of approximately 110 different subjects was used. High-throughput TCR immunosequencing, statistical association of individual TCRs with disease status, and machine learning were combined to predict cytomegalovirus infection status. A later analysis re-examined previously published TCR beta repertoires from more than 650 donors and added high-resolution HLA genotyping to investigate patterns of TCR occurrence. Rather than using new phenotypic data, the later analysis identified candidate immune exposures from TCR beta sequences and from how often those sequences occurred across donors. An earlier analysis of several hundred of the donors used high-throughput TCR beta sequencing to judge whether each TCR beta V gene segment behaved as functional or pseudogenic. Alongside the repertoire data, information on donor age, sex, ethnicity and CMV serostatus was compiled. Genome-wide SNP genotypes for about 60% of the 666 donors were used in a later genetic analysis, which treated that subset as a discovery cohort. All discovery cohort repertoires had been generated using a single sequencing platform. HLA typing included class I and class II loci at four-digit resolution. The number of typed donors differed by locus: roughly 629-640 for A, B, C, DRB1 and DQB1; approximately 520 for DQA1; approximately 610 for DPA1; and some 450 for DPB1. About five DR-DQ haplotypes were treated as single units for association and clustering because of strong linkage in the cohort. On average, over 200,000 unique TCR beta nucleotide sequences were sequenced per donor among roughly 430 genotyped donors of the cohort, with roughly 20% of those sequences being non-productive.

Study-level results and caveats: A group of highly shared sequence variants was considered likely to be a technical artifact of the sequencing pipeline. Most TCR sequences were observed very rarely across donors, whereas some public TCRs were present in many individuals. According to a later analysis, TCR association rates differed among HLA loci, with DRB1 alleles showing the most associated TCRs and HLA-C alleles showing the fewest. It was suggested by the authors that the approach could potentially be generalized to other disease states and immunological phenotypes. Because counts were too low, seventeen rarely observed V segments, including chromosome 9 orphons, were excluded from the earlier analysis of about 500 of the donors. A later genetic analysis associated a missense DCLRE1C variant with V-gene and J-gene trimming of TCR beta chains, and an independent cohort replicated the association. A later analysis associated 16,951 TCR beta sequences with specific HLA alleles at a false discovery rate of 0.05. A later genetic analysis reported fewer N-insertions in productive TCRs among donors in an Asian-associated ancestry cluster than the roughly 670-donor mean. Correlated functional status among segregating V segments might reflect linkage disequilibrium, but an unknown experimental factor could not be ruled out. HLA typing was unavailable for some donors at each locus, so association tests used only the typed subset. The presence/absence analyses assumed that sequencing depth was roughly uniform across donors, and that assumption may not be true. The only immune exposure information available for the cohort was CMV serostatus. A later analysis found that HLA-associated TCR beta chains were more clonally expanded and had lower generation probabilities than equally common non-associated chains. A further reported finding was that TCR beta sequences accurately predicted the HLA-A and HLA-B alleles for most subjects in the first cohort. Only TCR beta chains were sequenced in this cohort, and the absence of alpha or paired-chain data limited detectable features. Some IMGT-functional V segments, including TRBV6-2 and TRBV6-3, could not be distinguished by the 87-base-pair reads and were therefore excluded. According to a later analysis, parvovirus B19, influenza, CMV and Epstein-Barr virus appeared linked to several top co-occurrence clusters. The classifier was reported to diagnose cytomegalovirus status with high specificity and sensitivity in both the original and validation cohorts. In vitro tests confirmed that a few of the cytomegalovirus-associated TCR beta chains recognize cytomegalovirus antigens. In an earlier analysis of more than 450 of the donors, most TCR beta V segments were observed in productive rearrangements about 87% or about 30% of the time, broadly matching IMGT annotations. The study gave a list of some 150 TCR beta chains associated with cytomegalovirus. In a later analysis, most CMV-associated TCR beta chains were found to appear HLA-restricted, with HLA associations seemingly driven largely by CMV exposure. When HLA alleles, especially DR and DQ, strongly co-occurred, TCR associations were difficult to assign to individual alleles.

The cohort was made up of 666 healthy bone marrow donors. Cohort members were all nominally healthy when sampled, although unrecorded immune exposures were likely present. The donor was CMV seropositive and was included in the group of 290 or so seropositive cohort members. A peripheral blood sample was collected from each donor, and TCR beta sequencing was performed on peripheral blood mononuclear cells. Genomic DNA was extracted from the blood cell samples with the Qiagen DNeasy Blood Extraction Kit. CDR1 and CDR2 (LNHDA, SQIVND) derive from the germline V gene (reference sequence). The CDR3 contains 13 residues, cysteine and phenylalanine counted. Only CDR3 DNA is held: 39 bases, read in frame from base 1. V was cut back by 5 bases and J by 0 bases, leaving a gap of 7 bases between them.

Sample: PBMCs. Recombination connected TRBV19 to TRBJ1-1; TRBD1 could be the D gene, as 6 bases match. The source is a man aged 35 to 55 in good health and CMV-seropositive. The CDR3 is CASSGQMNTEAFF. The sequenced DNA: TGTGCCAGTAGTGGACAGATGAACACTGAAGCTTTCTTT.